The 9 T cell receptor beta chains below all came from one sample that was sequenced in a study of blood T cell repertoires in COVID-19. Method: immunoSEQ multiplex PCR; TCRdb's copy keeps in-frame clones and lacks some. The table lists around 300,000 clones, around 81% of them singletons. Sequencing was done on a sample of peripheral blood. Receptors were obtained from a woman aged 50 to 65 with active or convalescent COVID-19.

The chain carries TRBV2 and TRBJ2-7; 8 nucleotides agree with TRBD1. There are 15 residues in the CDR3. The junction had 7 bases not matched to a gene; V was cut back by 4 bases and J by 2 bases. Germline-derived CDR1 and CDR2 are SNHLY and FYNNEI. In nucleotides, the CDR3 is TGTGCCAGCAGTGGCCGGGACAGGAGTGCCTACGAGCAGTACTTC. This sequence encodes CASSGRDRSAYEQYF. Based on the CDR3 plus reference TRBV2 and TRBJ2-7, the full variable domain is EPEVTQTPSHQVTQMGQEVILRCVPISNHLYFYWYRQILGQKVEFLVSFYNNEISEKSEIFDDQFSVERPDGSNFTLKIRSTKLEDSAMYFCASSGRDRSAYEQYFGPGTRLTVT.

The chain has TRBV4-1 and TRBJ2-4, with D possibly TRBD2 on 5 matching bases. From germline, CDR1 is MGHRA and CDR2 YSYEKL. Trimming took off 6 bases at V and 0 bases at J, with 12 bases between the two ends. This CDR3 spans 15 amino acids. CDR3: CASRRTPLAKNIQYF. Written as DNA, the CDR3 is TGCGCCAGCAGACGGACTCCTTTAGCCAAAAACATTCAGTACTTC.

The chain combines TRBV5-6 with TRBJ1-2; TRBD1 matches at 10 bases. Germline assignment: CDR1 SGHDT and CDR2 YYEEEE. With V trimmed by 3 bases and J by 8 bases, 1 base remained unmatched. CDR3 length: 12 amino acids. CDR3 region: CASSWTGGGYTF. For the CDR3, the DNA is TGTGCCAGCAGCTGGACAGGGGGAGGCTACACCTTC.

A few counts support this clone. The rearrangement joins TRBV5-6 to TRBJ1-2; 8 bases line up with TRBD1. The CDR3 contains 12 residues. The V and J ends lost 2 bases and 12 bases, in that order; junction bases with no gene match: 6. Germline-derived CDR1 and CDR2 are SGHDT and YYEEEE. In nucleotides, the CDR3 is TGTGCCAGCAGCTTATTCAGGGGGCGGGACACCTTC. It codes for CASSLFRGRDTF.

The genes are TRBV5-5 and TRBJ1-1, with D unclear. CDR3 size: 12 residues. CDR1 is SGHKS and CDR2 is YYEKEE in the germline V gene (reference sequence). Deletions cut 0 bases from V and 3 bases from J, with 3 bases between. The DNA of the CDR3 is TGTGCCAGCAGCTTGGCGGACACTGAAGCTTTCTTT. It specifies CASSLADTEAFF.

The chain is built from TRBV28 and TRBJ1-5; a possible D gene is TRBD1 (5 bases). From germline, CDR1 is MDHEN and CDR2 SYDVKM. The V gene lost 2 bases and the J gene lost 4 bases, with 12 bases spanning the gap. The CDR3 has 15 amino acids. The CDR3 reads CASSLRGGKNQPQHF. CDR3 sequence (DNA): TGTGCCAGCAGTTTAAGGGGAGGTAAGAATCAGCCCCAGCATTTT.

This chain joins TRBV5-1 and TRBJ2-7, with a tentative D call TRBD1 (6 bases). The CDR3 has 13 residues. The V gene lost 3 bases and the J gene lost 3 bases, with 10 bases spanning the gap. The germline V gene encodes CDR1 SGHRS and CDR2 YFSETQ. The CDR3 sequence: CASSWGRGYEQYF. DNA of the CDR3: TGCGCCAGCAGCTGGGGCAGGGGCTACGAGCAGTACTTC.

The V call is TRBV4-2, the J call TRBJ2-3, with 7 bases matching TRBD1. The CDR3 consists of 17 residues. Per germline, CDR1 LGHNA and CDR2 YNFKEQ. Trimming cost V 1 base and J 1 base; bases outside gene matches: 8. The CDR3 loop is CASSQVIGGVGTDTQYF. The CDR3 nucleotides read TGTGCCAGCAGCCAAGTAATAGGGGGCGTTGGCACAGATACGCAGTATTTT.

The V call is TRBV3-1 (or the pseudogene TRBV3-2), the J call TRBJ1-2; 7 bases agree with TRBD1. V shed 4 bases and J 6 bases; nucleotides not matched to a gene: 11. Germline V gives CDR1 LGHDT, CDR2 YNNKEL (reference sequence). The CDR3 loop spans 15 amino acids. In DNA form, the CDR3 reads TGTGCCAGCAGCCCCTACACCGGGACAGTTAATGGCTACACCTTC. Its translation: CASSPYTGTVNGYTF.